This paragraph covers one T cell receptor beta chain sequence. Its antigen is not identified. Sample treatment: oral pan-JAK inhibitor, 5-10 mg twice daily. The CDR3 is 15 amino acids. V was trimmed by 7 bases and J by 3 bases, leaving 18 bases between them. Germline V gene lookup returns CDR1 SQVTM and CDR2 ANQGSEA. This specimen belongs to a study of CD8+ T cells in alopecia areata. Study-wide context: Patients in the treated group were given tofacitinib by mouth, 5 to 10 mg twice a day.

Study findings and constraints: Although TCR sharing was seen in mice, sharing across patients was less clear, possibly for HLA-related reasons.

Sequencing relied on a cDNA template that was reverse transcribed from extracted RNA. Repertoires were generated with immunoSEQ multiplex PCR, while TCRdb's copy carries only in-frame clones and drops some. The table lists about 160,000 clones, roughly 65% of them singletons. The gene calls are TRBV29-1 and TRBJ2-2, with D perhaps given as TRBD1 or TRBD2 (5 bases each). This TCR was sampled from a human donor with alopecia areata. Sequencing used CD4+ T cells sorted from blood, obtained at week 4, from a patient treated with tofacitinib. CDR3 residues: CSARDHTVDTGELFF. The CDR3 region has the DNA TGCAGCGCCCGGGACCACACGGTCGACACCGGGGAGCTGTTTTTT.